This TCR beta chain was retrieved from a study of shared clonotypes between healthy human individuals. With respect to this clone: Its cognate antigen is unknown.

Whole-study results and caveats: Non-shared clonotypes showed lower generation probabilities than clonotypes common to all four donors. Naive CD4 clonotype sharing across a few donors was approximately 5%.

There are 15 residues in the CDR3. Germline lookup yields CDR1 SGHNT and CDR2 YYREEE (reference sequence). With 4 bases removed from V and 1 base from J, the gap between germline ends came to 14 bases. CD8 cells regarded as naive lacked CD45RO, were positively chosen for CCR7, and omitted terminally differentiated effector memory CD45RA+ cells. The assay was carried out at the deep level. Generated by immunoSEQ multiplex PCR, the TCRdb table keeps only in-frame clones and is missing some. The sample shows about 2.2 million clones, around 95% of them seen only once. The chain links TRBV5-4 to TRBJ1-2, with D tentatively TRBD1 (6 bases). Material for sequencing was naive CD8+ T cells from PBMCs. The TCR originated in a man between 18 and 35 years old in good health. Some clones in this sample may be carry-over from other donors' samples. CDR3 DNA sequence: TGTGCCAGCAGCCCCTTCAGGGGCGGTAACTATGGCTACACCTTC. Residues: CASSPFRGGNYGYTF.